A single sample gave rise to the 30 T cell receptor beta chains below, sequenced in a study of blood T cell repertoires in COVID-19 (dated by TCRdb to about 2020). Libraries came from the immunoSEQ multiplex PCR assay. TCRdb's version of the immuneACCESS table is confined to in-frame rearrangements and falls short of the full clone set. An unresolved V gene accounts for under half of the shortfall where checked; the remainder is of unknown origin. For this sample there are about 140,000 clones; about nine tenths appear just once. 11% of the sample lies in the top ten. Material for sequencing was PBMCs or T cells enriched from blood (not recorded which). The receptors were gathered from a man aged 55 to 69 who had recovered from COVID-19.

This clone occurred many times. The CDR3 region has the DNA TGTGCCACCAGCAGGGAGGCGAACACTGAAGCTTTCTTT. Translating gives CATSREANTEAFF. The chain recombines TRBV24-1 with TRBJ1-1; possible D gene TRBD1, 5 bases. Germline V gene sequence: CDR1 KGHDR, CDR2 SFDVKD. The CDR3 extends over 13 amino acids. V lost 7 bases to trimming and J lost 1 base, with 9 bases between them.

The chain links TRBV6-5 to TRBJ1-1; perhaps TRBD1 as D (6 bases). The CDR3 length is 14 residues. Per the germline V gene, CDR1 is MNHEY and CDR2 is SVGAGI. V lost 6 bases and J 6 bases, leaving 17 bases between the germline ends. CDR3 bases: TGTGCCAGCAGGCGAAACCGGGACAATTCTGAAGCTTTCTTT. It codes for CASRRNRDNSEAFF.

This chain joins TRBV18 and TRBJ2-1; 15 positions agree with TRBD2. The CDR3 is made up of 16 amino acids. With V trimmed by 0 bases and J by 7 bases, 1 base remained unmatched. Germline-derived CDR1 and CDR2 are KGHSH and LQKENI. The CDR3 sequence: CASSPPGLAGGNEQFF. CDR3 nucleotides: TGTGCCAGCTCACCACCCGGACTAGCGGGAGGGAATGAGCAGTTCTTC.

The V gene is TRBV9, the J gene TRBJ2-6; D remains ambiguous. This CDR3 has 16 amino acids. Germline V gene sequence: CDR1 SGDLS, CDR2 YYNGEE. Trimming left V 3 bases short and J 0 bases short, with 10 bases between. The CDR3 region has the DNA TGTGCCAGCAGCGGTCAGAAATACTCTGGGGCCAACGTCCTGACTTTC. Encoded protein: CASSGQKYSGANVLTF.

The CDR3 sequence: CAWQGGDNQPQHF. CDR3 bases: TGTGCCTGGCAGGGTGGTGACAATCAGCCCCAGCATTTT. The chain employs TRBV30 and TRBJ1-5, with D possibly TRBD1 on 5 matching bases. The CDR3 runs to 13 residues. Germline V gene sequence: CDR1 GTSNPN, CDR2 SVGIG (reference sequence). The V end was cut by 5 bases, the J end by 3 bases, with 11 bases between. The whole variable domain, filled in from reference TRBV30 and TRBJ1-5, reads SQTIHQWPATLVQPVGSPLSLECTVEGTSNPNLYWYRQAAGRGLQLLFYSVGIGQISSEVPQNLSASRPQDRQFILSSKKLLLSDSGFYLCAWQGGDNQPQHFGDGTRLSIL.

This clone was recorded once. The CDR3 nucleotides read TGCAGCGTAACCACTTTAGCGGGGGGGACCTACAATGAGCAGTTCTTC. It yields the protein CSVTTLAGGTYNEQFF. V is TRBV29-1 and J is TRBJ2-1, with 11 bases that match TRBD2. The CDR3 extends over 16 amino acids. The V segment lost 6 bases and the J segment 2 bases; nucleotides outside the gene matches: 9. Germline CDR1 SQVTM, CDR2 ANQGSEA.

The rearrangement joins TRBV28 to TRBJ2-7; TRBD2 matches at 14 bases. V shed 6 bases and J 6 bases; nucleotides not matched to a gene: 13. Per the germline V gene, CDR1 is MDHEN and CDR2 is SYDVKM. The CDR3 is 17 residues long. CDR3 in DNA: TGTGCCAGCAGCCCAGGACTAGCGGGAGGTCCGGGCGGCGAGCAGTACTTC. Encoded protein: CASSPGLAGGPGGEQYF.

The gene calls are TRBV7-9 and TRBJ2-7; 9 positions agree with TRBD1. V shed 4 bases and J 3 bases; nucleotides not matched to a gene: 19. CDR1 is SEHNR and CDR2 is FQNEAQ in the germline V gene (reference sequence). The CDR3 is 19 residues long. Written as DNA, the CDR3 is TGTGCCAGCAGCTCAAACAGGGGGCCTACAGAACTCCGTTACTACGAGCAGTACTTC. Protein: CASSSNRGPTELRYYEQYF.

The chain combines TRBV28 with TRBJ1-6; tentatively, D is TRBD1 (5 bases). V was trimmed by 2 bases and J by 7 bases, leaving 9 bases between them. The germline gives CDR1 MDHEN, CDR2 SYDVKM. The CDR3 length is 14 residues. The CDR3 sequence: CASSLLDNNSPLHF. The DNA for the CDR3 is TGTGCCAGCAGTTTACTGGACAACAATTCACCCCTCCACTTT.

DNA for the CDR3: TGTGCCAGCAGTTTAGCTAGCGGGACCAGGCCCTACGAGCAGTACTTC. This sequence encodes CASSLASGTRPYEQYF. The chain combines TRBV28 with TRBJ2-7; 9 nucleotides agree with TRBD2. The CDR3 sequence is 16 residues long. The V gene end was trimmed by 2 bases and the J gene end by 2 bases; junction bases not matched to a gene: 7. Germline V gene data show CDR1 as MDHEN and CDR2 as SYDVKM.

The chain couples TRBV7-8 to TRBJ2-3; 8 bases are shared with TRBD1. Germline trimming cut 5 bases from V and 0 bases from J; bases unmatched to any gene: 7. The CDR3 totals 16 residues. CDR1 and CDR2 (germline): SGHVS, FQNEAQ. CDR3 nucleotide sequence: TGTGCCAGCAGCCCCAGGACAGGGATTAGCACAGATACGCAGTATTTT. It translates to CASSPRTGISTDTQYF.

The V call is TRBV6-5, the J call TRBJ2-5, with D unclear. V was pared by 7 bases and J by 1 base, with 4 bases between. The CDR3 extends over 11 amino acids. The germline CDR1 and CDR2 sequences are MNHEY and SVGAGI. CDR3 sequence reads: CASTGQETQYF. The CDR3 nucleotides read TGTGCCAGCACAGGCCAAGAGACCCAGTACTTC.

The chain recombines TRBV19 with TRBJ1-6, with D possibly TRBD1 on 6 matching bases. The V and J ends lost 6 bases and 9 bases respectively, with 15 bases between them. From germline, CDR1 is LNHDA and CDR2 SQIVND (reference sequence). The CDR3 spans 14 residues. CDR3 sequence reads: CASSHRENVSPLHF. For the CDR3, the DNA is TGTGCCAGTAGCCACAGGGAGAACGTTTCACCCCTCCACTTT.

The table lists this clone with a count of one. The chain uses TRBV7-2 and TRBJ2-2, with D tentatively TRBD1 (6 bases). With 3 bases removed from V and 5 bases from J, the gap between germline ends came to 7 bases. Germline values: CDR1 SGHTA, CDR2 FQGNSA. The CDR3 has 13 residues. In DNA, the CDR3 is TGTGCCAGCAGCTTCACAGGGACCGGGGAGCTGTTTTTT. Protein: CASSFTGTGELFF.

The chain recombines TRBV7-9 with TRBJ2-3; D not resolved. CDR1 SEHNR and CDR2 FQNEAQ come from the germline V gene (reference sequence). CDR3 length: 12 residues. V dropped 2 bases and J dropped 4 bases, with 4 bases sitting between them. The CDR3 region is CASSLRADTQYF. In DNA form, the CDR3 reads TGTGCCAGCAGCTTACGCGCAGATACGCAGTATTTT.

The chain links TRBV9 to TRBJ2-2; 8 positions agree with TRBD2. The CDR3 has 16 amino acids. Germline V gene data show CDR1 as SGDLS and CDR2 as YYNGEE. With V trimmed by 0 bases and J by 4 bases, 5 bases remained unmatched. As DNA, the CDR3 is TGTGCCAGCAGCGTAGGCGGGAGGAGAGGCACCGGGGAGCTGTTTTTT. This codes for CASSVGGRRGTGELFF.

The genes are TRBV5-1 and TRBJ2-7; TRBD1 matches 9 bases. CDR3 length equals 15 residues. Germline V lookup: CDR1 SGHRS, CDR2 YFSETQ. V lost 1 base to trimming and J lost 5 bases; unmatched junction nucleotides: 7. The CDR3, as DNA: TGCGCCAGCAGCTTGACGGCACAGGGGGCGGACGAGCAGTACTTC. Protein product: CASSLTAQGADEQYF.

This chain joins TRBV27 and TRBJ2-2, with 10 nucleotides matching TRBD1. The ends lost 5 bases at V and 3 bases at J; junction bases unmatched: 6. From germline, CDR1 is MNHEY and CDR2 SMNVEV (reference sequence). This CDR3 has 16 residues. This CDR3 is CASSHGTGEYTGELFF. In DNA, the CDR3 is TGTGCCAGCAGTCACGGGACAGGGGAGTACACCGGGGAGCTGTTTTTT.

The chain couples TRBV6-5 to TRBJ1-2; possible D gene TRBD1, 6 bases. Germline CDR1 MNHEY, CDR2 SVGAGI. Between the trimmed V and J ends, which lost 5 bases and 8 bases, there was a span of 21 bases. The CDR3 loop spans 15 amino acids. CDR3 sequence: CASSTRGTGYRGYTF. The CDR3 nucleotides are TGTGCCAGCAGTACAAGGGGCACAGGGTATAGGGGCTACACCTTC.

J is TRBJ2-1 and V is TRBV6-5; D unclear. The ends were cut back, 7 bases at V and 0 bases at J, with 10 bases in the middle. Germline CDR1 is MNHEY and CDR2 is SVGAGI. This CDR3 is 14 amino acids long. The CDR3 nucleotides are TGTGCCAGCAATCCAGCGAGCTCCTACAATGAGCAGTTCTTC. Amino acids: CASNPASSYNEQFF.

The chain has TRBV7-2 and TRBJ1-1; 7 nucleotides align to TRBD1. Germline V gene lookup returns CDR1 SGHTA and CDR2 FQGNSA. This CDR3 is 13 amino acids long. V dropped 5 bases and J dropped 7; count of bases not matched to a gene: 7. CDR3 amino acids: CASSTRQGGEAFF. Here the CDR3 DNA reads TGTGCCAGCAGCACCAGACAGGGAGGTGAAGCTTTCTTT. Using reference TRBV7-2 and TRBJ1-1 for the parts outside the CDR3, the full variable domain is GAGVSQSPSNKVTEKGKDVELRCDPISGHTALYWYRQSLGQGLEFLIYFQGNSAPDKSGLPSDRFSAERTGGSVSTLTIQRTQQEDSAVYLCASSTRQGGEAFFGQGTRLTVV.

J is TRBJ2-7 and V is TRBV2, with TRBD2 as a possible D gene (6 bases). Germline CDR1 SNHLY, CDR2 FYNNEI. The CDR3 runs to 15 residues. Trimming removed 6 bases from V and 2 bases from J, with 17 bases in between. For the CDR3, the DNA is TGTGCCAGCAGGGGGGATGGCGGGAACCCCTACGAGCAGTACTTC. It translates to CASRGDGGNPYEQYF. Drawing the rest from reference TRBV2 and TRBJ2-7, the complete variable domain is EPEVTQTPSHQVTQMGQEVILRCVPISNHLYFYWYRQILGQKVEFLVSFYNNEISEKSEIFDDQFSVERPDGSNFTLKIRSTKLEDSAMYFCASRGDGGNPYEQYFGPGTRLTVT.

The genes are TRBV7-3 and TRBJ2-7, with TRBD2 as a possible D gene (6 bases). The CDR3 extends over 15 amino acids. V was cut by 1 base and J by 4 bases, with 14 bases left in between. Germline CDR1 and CDR2: SGHTA and FQGTGA. This CDR3 is CASSLRPSAIYEQYF. CDR3 nucleotide sequence: TGTGCCAGCAGCTTAAGGCCTAGCGCCATATACGAGCAGTACTTC.

The rearrangement links TRBV28 to TRBJ2-1, with 7 bases that match TRBD2. CDR1 is MDHEN, CDR2 SYDVKM, per germline. The V gene end was trimmed by 6 bases and the J gene end by 4 bases; junction bases not matched to a gene: 9. The CDR3 totals 15 residues. The CDR3 reads CASRPSSGGYNEQFF. CDR3 nucleotides: TGTGCCAGCAGGCCATCTAGCGGAGGTTACAATGAGCAGTTCTTC. Complete variable domain (other parts from reference TRBV28 and TRBJ2-1): DVKVTQSSRYLVKRTGEKVFLECVQDMDHENMFWYRQDPGLGLRLIYFSYDVKMKEKGDIPEGYSVSREKKERFSLILESASTNQTSMYLCASRPSSGGYNEQFFGPGTRLTVL.

The rearrangement uses TRBV28 and TRBJ1-3, with D perhaps TRBD1 (6 bases). The CDR3 covers 16 residues. Germline loops: CDR1 MDHEN, CDR2 SYDVKM. The ends were cut back, 2 bases at V and 1 base at J, with 12 bases in the middle. The CDR3 sequence is CASSLDRLLSGNTIYF. The CDR3 DNA sequence: TGTGCCAGCAGTTTAGACAGGCTATTATCTGGAAACACCATATATTTT. Full variable domain (outside the CDR3, taken from reference TRBV28 and TRBJ1-3): DVKVTQSSRYLVKRTGEKVFLECVQDMDHENMFWYRQDPGLGLRLIYFSYDVKMKEKGDIPEGYSVSREKKERFSLILESASTNQTSMYLCASSLDRLLSGNTIYFGEGSWLTVV.

The chain combines TRBV18 with TRBJ2-7; 8 bases are shared with TRBD2. Germline CDR1 reads KGHSH; CDR2 reads LQKENI. The CDR3 is 17 residues long. V was clipped by 1 base and J by 5 bases; unmatched bases: 13. For the CDR3, the DNA is TGTGCCAGCTCACCACTAACCGGGGGTAGCGGGAACGACGAGCAGTACTTC. It specifies CASSPLTGGSGNDEQYF.

The rearrangement joins TRBV19 to TRBJ1-2; D unresolved. This CDR3 is 13 amino acids long. Between the trimmed V and J ends, which lost 5 bases and 7 bases, there was a span of 14 bases. From germline, CDR1 is LNHDA and CDR2 SQIVND (reference sequence). CDR3 protein: CASSASRAGGYTF. For the CDR3, the DNA is TGTGCCAGTAGTGCCTCGAGGGCGGGTGGCTACACCTTC.

The chain uses TRBV3-1 (or the pseudogene TRBV3-2) and TRBJ2-7; D is undetermined. This CDR3 spans 13 amino acids. The germline V gene encodes CDR1 LGHDT and CDR2 YNNKEL (reference sequence). With 4 bases removed from V and 4 bases from J, the gap between germline ends came to 11 bases. CDR3 in DNA: TGTGCCAGCAGCCTCTGGCCGGGTTACGAGCAGTACTTC. It yields the protein CASSLWPGYEQYF.

V is TRBV11-2 and J is TRBJ2-6; perhaps TRBD1 as D (6 bases). Germline V gene sequence: CDR1 SGHAT, CDR2 FQNNGV. CDR3 length equals 18 residues. The V end was cut by 4 bases, the J end by 2 bases, with 18 bases between. The CDR3 DNA sequence: TGTGCCAGCAGCTCAAAACAGGGTTCGTTAACTGGGGCCAACGTCCTGACTTTC. Encoded protein: CASSSKQGSLTGANVLTF. The full variable domain, in which reference TRBV11-2 and TRBJ2-6 provide the parts outside the CDR3, is EAGVAQSPRYKIIEKRQSVAFWCNPISGHATLYWYQQILGQGPKLLIQFQNNGVVDDSQLPKDRFSAERLKGVDSTLKIQPAKLEDSAVYLCASSSKQGSLTGANVLTFGAGSRLTVL.

This chain uses TRBV5-1 with TRBJ2-5; 8 bases line up with TRBD1. The CDR3 is made up of 14 amino acids. V shed 4 bases, J shed 4 bases, and the junction held 6 bases outside the gene matches. The germline V gene encodes CDR1 SGHRS and CDR2 YFSETQ. The CDR3 region is CASSRTGSGETQYF. As DNA, the CDR3 is TGCGCCAGCAGCCGGACAGGGAGTGGAGAGACCCAGTACTTC.